This T cell receptor beta chain was recovered during a study of Ad26.COV2.S vaccination and SARS-CoV-2 variants. Germline V gene sequence: CDR1 LNHDA, CDR2 SQIVND (reference sequence). V lost 3 bases to trimming and J lost 2 bases, with 5 bases between them. CDR3 length: 13 residues. TCRdb keeps only in-frame clones here, not all; method: immunoSEQ multiplex PCR. The repertoire holds under 150,000 clones, 86% seen once, with approximately 5.1% in the top ten. This clone was seen more than once but under ten times. Its antigen is not identified. Points from the study as a whole: A substantial breadth of spike-specific CD8+ and CD4+ T cell responses after vaccination has been reported. The analyses of TCR breadth and depth may have understated the size of total T cell responses.

The source material was peripheral blood, sampled after recovery from COVID-19. The rearrangement joins TRBV19 to TRBJ1-3; D ambiguous. The clonotype comes from a human donor who had recovered from COVID-19. The DNA of the CDR3 is TGTGCCAGTAGTATTGGCACTGGAAACACCATATATTTT. Amino acids: CASSIGTGNTIYF.